This T cell receptor (beta chain) was captured in a study of sequential checkpoint blockade in melanoma. About the research overall: Maintenance nivolumab came after either treatment sequence.

The CDR3 loop spans 13 amino acids. Trimming pared 4 bases from V and 2 bases from J, leaving 8 bases between. Generated by immunoSEQ multiplex PCR, the TCRdb table keeps only in-frame clones and is missing some. The repertoire has around 13,000 clones, roughly 27% of them found once; the top ten carry 16%. This clone was seen a handful of times. Noted treatment: randomized to nivolumab then ipilimumab (arm A) or the reverse (arm B). Sequencing used tumor tissue (inferred from file names), obtained from a patient given nivolumab and ipilimumab in sequence. The chain joins TRBV7-1 to TRBJ2-5; D unresolved. TRBV7-1 is reported as an ORF; its role is uncertain. The sequence was obtained from a human donor with melanoma. The CDR3 reads CASSLARQETQYF. CDR3 in DNA: TGTGCCAGCAGCTTAGCCAGACAAGAGACCCAGTACTTC.